This T cell receptor (beta chain) was retrieved from a study of cytomegalovirus exposure and HLA in healthy donors. Concerning this clone: Its matching antigen is unknown.

PCR was performed using 60 Vbeta and 13 Jbeta primers. Only in-frame clones appear in the TCRdb table, and some are missing; sequencing was by immunoSEQ multiplex PCR. This sample has about 130,000 clones, with roughly 80% found just once. Germline values: CDR1 MNHEY, CDR2 SMNVEV (reference sequence). The CDR3 is 15 amino acids. Trimming removed 0 bases from V and 2 bases from J; junction bases left unmatched: 0. The study's findings and limits: CMV serostatus was the sole immune exposure data available.

This chain joins TRBV27 and TRBJ2-5; 10 nucleotides line up with TRBD1. The TCR was taken from a woman aged 40-49 years in good health and CMV-seronegative. The sample comprised PBMCs. The CDR3: CASSLSGQGQETQYF. The CDR3, as DNA: TGTGCCAGCAGTTTATCGGGACAGGGGCAAGAGACCCAGTACTTC.